This T cell receptor beta chain emerged from a study of cytotoxic CD8 clonotypes in ibrutinib-treated CLL. Concerning this clone: The antigen is not known.

V lost 8 bases to trimming and J lost 2 bases, with 9 bases between them. CDR1 MNHEY and CDR2 SVGAGI come from the germline V gene. CDR3 length: 12 residues. The data were produced by immunoSEQ multiplex PCR, yet TCRdb's version contains in-frame clones alone and is incomplete. Of some 130,000 clones in the sample, less than 90% were seen once. Whole-study findings and limits: Sustained-remission patients were sampled at different times than progressing patients were. Clonality rose at ibrutinib response, held steady in sustained remission, and fell toward baseline at progression.

This sample comprised PBMCs, obtained after 24 months of ibrutinib treatment. The clonotype originates from a human donor with chronic lymphocytic leukemia. This chain links TRBV6-5 with TRBJ1-1, with a weak D call TRBD1 (5 bases). CDR3 protein: CASRDSNTEAFF. As DNA, the CDR3 is TGTGCCAGCCGCGACAGCAACACTGAAGCTTTCTTT.